The present T cell receptor beta chain was sequenced within a study of cytomegalovirus exposure and HLA in healthy donors. PCR employed 60 Vbeta and 13 Jbeta primers. Some clones are missing from TCRdb's copy, which holds only in-frame ones; the method was immunoSEQ multiplex PCR. The data contain about 160,000 clones, about 75% of them singletons. A word on this clone: Antigen specificity is unknown.

Donors were ostensibly healthy at sampling, although undocumented immune exposures were probable. Trimming cost V 5 bases and J 8 bases, with 15 bases left between them. The CDR3 has 13 residues. Germline CDR1 MDHEN, CDR2 SYDVKM. Study-wide results and limits: High sensitivity and specificity were reportedly achieved when the classifier diagnosed cytomegalovirus status. A list of 164 TCR beta chains associated with cytomegalovirus was given. Presence/absence analyses assumed roughly uniform sequencing depth across donors, which may not hold.

The sequence was obtained from a man younger than 30 in good health and CMV-seropositive. The V and J genes are TRBV28 and TRBJ1-2; D is unresolved. The sequencing sample was made of PBMCs. The CDR3 DNA reads TGTGCCAGCAGTCCTCGAGGCGCGTACGGCTACACCTTC. This encodes CASSPRGAYGYTF.